This TCR beta chain appears in the sequencing data of a study of beta chain features in type 1 diabetes. Study-wide results and caveats: Naive, central memory and Treg TCRB repertoires seemed to resemble each other more closely in patients than they did in healthy donors. Lower insertion and higher deletion counts appeared at VDJ junctions in type 1 diabetes patients.

All of the isolated RNA was reverse transcribed, so expressed TCRB transcripts were sequenced. The repertoire was sequenced with immunoSEQ multiplex PCR; TCRdb's copy has only in-frame clones and lacks some. The data show about 370,000 clones, less than 15% seen once. V lost 0 bases and J 9 bases, leaving 8 bases between the germline ends. Germline V CDR1 and CDR2: MGHRA, YSYEKL. This CDR3 comprises 12 residues. The table lists this clone with a few counts. Its target is unknown. This receptor was taken from a woman under 30 in good health. Material: naive CD4+ T cells from blood. The chain combines TRBV4-1 with TRBJ2-5; the D gene is possibly TRBD2 (5 bases). The CDR3 loop is CASSQDSGAQYF. CDR3 coding DNA: TGCGCCAGCAGCCAAGATTCCGGGGCCCAGTACTTC.